Below, one T cell receptor (beta chain) is given with its context. No antigen is known for it. The CDR3 contains 16 residues. V lost 4 bases to trimming and J lost 6 bases, with 19 bases between them. Germline V gives CDR1 SGDLS, CDR2 YYNGEE. The PCR was carried out with 60 Vbeta primers and 13 Jbeta primers. Method: immunoSEQ multiplex PCR; TCRdb's copy keeps in-frame clones and lacks some. The sample consists of approximately 140,000 clones, under 70% of them appearing once. The data originate from a study of cytomegalovirus exposure and HLA in healthy donors. Looking at the study overall: Clustering assigned roughly 81% of the approximately 390 genotyped donors to the Caucasian-associated ancestry cluster.

Study observations and caveats: CMV serostatus was the only immune exposure information that was available. Later examination showed HLA-associated TCR beta chains had greater clonal expansion than equally common others. Accurate HLA-A and HLA-B prediction from TCR beta sequences was reported for most subjects.

This sequence joins TRBV9 and TRBJ2-2; D gene ambiguous. Material for sequencing was PBMCs. This sequence originates from a woman between 55 and 75 years old in good health and CMV-seronegative. The CDR3 sequence: CASSLDSTVVAGELFF. CDR3 nucleotides: TGTGCCAGCAGCCTAGACTCCACGGTCGTTGCCGGGGAGCTGTTTTTT.